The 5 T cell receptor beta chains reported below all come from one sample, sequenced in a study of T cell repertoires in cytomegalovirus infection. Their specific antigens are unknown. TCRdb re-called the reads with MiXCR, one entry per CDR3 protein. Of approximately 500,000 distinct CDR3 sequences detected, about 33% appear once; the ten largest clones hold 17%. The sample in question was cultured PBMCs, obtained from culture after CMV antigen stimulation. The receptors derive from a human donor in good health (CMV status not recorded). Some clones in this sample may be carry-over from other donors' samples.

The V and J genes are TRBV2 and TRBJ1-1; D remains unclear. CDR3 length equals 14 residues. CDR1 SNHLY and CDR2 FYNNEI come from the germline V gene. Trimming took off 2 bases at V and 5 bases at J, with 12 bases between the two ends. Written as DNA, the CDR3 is TGTGCCAGCAGTGAATTCGCCGGGATGACTGAAGCTTTCTTT. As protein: CASSEFAGMTEAFF.

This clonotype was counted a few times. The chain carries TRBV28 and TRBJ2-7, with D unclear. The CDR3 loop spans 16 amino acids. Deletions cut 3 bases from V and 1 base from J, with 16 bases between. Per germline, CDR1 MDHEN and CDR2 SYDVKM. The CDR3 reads CASSFVSDGSSYEQYF. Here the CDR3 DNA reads TGTGCCAGCAGTTTCGTAAGCGACGGATCTTCCTACGAGCAGTACTTC.

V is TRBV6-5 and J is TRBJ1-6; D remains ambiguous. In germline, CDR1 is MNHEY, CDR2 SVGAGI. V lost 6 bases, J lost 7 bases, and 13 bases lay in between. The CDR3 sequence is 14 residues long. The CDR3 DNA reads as TGTGCCAGCAGATCTAACAACCAGAATTCACCCCTCCACTTT. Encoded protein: CASRSNNQNSPLHF.

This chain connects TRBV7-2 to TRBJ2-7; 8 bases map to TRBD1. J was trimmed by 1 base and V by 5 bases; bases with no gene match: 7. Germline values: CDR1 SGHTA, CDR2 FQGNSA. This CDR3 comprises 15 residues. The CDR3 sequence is CASSPGTGNSYEQYF. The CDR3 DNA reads TGTGCCAGCAGCCCCGGGACAGGAAATTCCTACGAGCAGTACTTC.

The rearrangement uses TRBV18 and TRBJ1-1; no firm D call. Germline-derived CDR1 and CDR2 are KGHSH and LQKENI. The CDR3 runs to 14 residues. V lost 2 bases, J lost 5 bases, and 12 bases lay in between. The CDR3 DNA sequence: TGTGCCAGCTCACCAGGGAGATTTGGGACTGAAGCTTTCTTT. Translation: CASSPGRFGTEAFF.